This TCR beta chain was retrieved from a study of regulatory T cells in long-lasting Graves disease. Across the study: Positivity for TSH receptor antibodies plus over 5 years of antithyroid drugs meant persistent Graves' disease.

Study conclusions and caveats: Since the sample size was small, accuracy may have been reduced. Newly diagnosed Graves' patients had higher TCR diversity than persistent ones. Segments TRBV28, TRBJ1-2 and TRBJ2-5 showed preferential usage in persistent disease.

Arm-PCR of CDR3 regions with iRepertoire HTBI primers generated TCR beta libraries. A single record per CDR3 protein comes from TCRdb applying MiXCR to the multiplex PCR reads. The sample records approximately 360,000 distinct CDR3 sequences, roughly 24% being singletons. J was trimmed by 3 bases and V by 6 bases; bases with no gene match: 5. CDR1 is ENHRY, CDR2 SYGVKD, per germline. The CDR3 has 14 residues. This clonotype was seen repeatedly, ten times or more. As yet, its antigen is unknown. Described time point: persistent/refractory GD, antithyroid drugs over 5 years with positive TRAb. The TCR library was made from RNA extracted from PBMCs.

The TCR sequence derives from a woman in her 40s with Graves disease. This sample comprised peripheral blood mononuclear cells (PBMCs), obtained when the disease was refractory, from a patient treated with antithyroid drugs. The chain is built from TRBV10-3 and TRBJ1-2, with 9 nucleotides matching TRBD1. CDR3 DNA: TGTGCCATCAGCGAACAGGGGGCGGACTATGGCTACACCTTC. It translates to CAISEQGADYGYTF.